What follows describes a single T cell receptor beta chain. Many counts were recorded for this clone. Its antigen target is currently unknown. No quality values exist for individual bases; no much larger clone is one base distant. This record belongs to a study of shared clonotypes between healthy human individuals (dated by TCRdb to 2019 to 2021). About the full investigation: Two women and a few men aged 18 to 49 years were included in the cohort. For each donor, three plates each were used for CD4 naive and CD4 memory, two plates were used for CD8 naive, and one plate was used for CD8 memory. Different laboratories and diverse techniques were used to prepare libraries and sequence TCR repertoires, to increase sequencing depth and limit assay-specific biases. To estimate repertoire size and how much clonotypes are shared between individuals, the study performed deep sequencing of blood TCR repertoires from a handful of healthy adults. Between about 0.8 and 9 billion PBMCs per donor were obtained by leukapheresis. The research as a whole found: Sharing across a few donors was observed for roughly 5.4% of naive CD4, about 4% of naive CD8, 2% to 2.5% of memory CD4, and about 0.38% of memory CD8 clonotypes. Only blood was sampled, and tissue TCR repertoires likely differ from those in blood. Naive subsets generally had larger estimated clonotype richness than memory subsets. Because the study included only a small number of donors, the genetic and exposure-history diversity represented was limited. Clonotypes shared by all four sorted-subset donors showed higher generation probabilities than non-shared clonotypes. Incomplete sequencing was indicated by rarefaction of sorted-subset datasets, despite the large sequencing depth. Pairwise subsampling indicated that sequencing depth was expected to affect the degree of clonotype sharing among donors.

TCR CDR3 regions were amplified from genomic DNA by multiplex PCR using the deep immunoSEQ assay. Genomic DNA extracted from each cell subset was distributed evenly over all wells of several immunoSEQ 96-well plates, and each plate served as one replicate. For sorted subsets, 150 to 250 ng genomic DNA, equal to 30,000 to 35,000 T cell genomes, was loaded into each replicate PCR. Purified libraries were quantified with a Qubit 3.0 fluorometer, sized on a Bioanalyzer 2100, and re-quantified with the KAPA Library Quantification kit. A separate single-read 150-cycle Illumina NextSeq 550 flow cell was used to sequence each immunoSEQ 96-well plate. The original pipeline was this. Because the immunoSEQ output held only junctional sequences and lacked quality scores, the filtering could not match the filtering applied to full-length reads. Sequences were annotated with PyIR, a Python wrapper for IgBLAST v1.9, and V/J genes and CDR3 were assigned using IMGT germline references. Any read was removed if the V/J assignment was weak (E-value above 1e-6), the CDR3 was missing, or the read contained stop codons, out-of-frame junctions, or ambiguous translated residues. V3J clonotypes were defined by identical inferred V gene, J gene, and CDR3 amino acid sequence. Percentage overlap between repertoires was computed as shared unique clonotypes divided by the size of the smaller repertoire. Three approaches were used to assess repertoire richness: RTK rarefaction, the Chao1 estimator, and Recon v2.1 estimates of unobserved clonotypes. For all TCRbeta clonotypes obtained by the gDNA method from a few donors, generation probabilities were computed with OLGA. TCRdb obtained this table from immuneACCESS and retained in-frame rearrangements with V and J assigned. These tables miss some clones; where compared with another copy, unresolved V genes account for less than half of the shortfall, and the remainder is unexplained. V, J and clone size are those of that table, while D and trimming were read from the DNA. The sample table lists over 700,000 clones, just under 75% of them with a count of one. Together, the top ten hold more than 1.5% of the sample.

CDR1 LGHNA and CDR2 YNFKEQ are derived from the germline V gene. The CDR3 measures 15 amino acids from cysteine to phenylalanine. Only the CDR3 DNA stays, 45 bases, in frame from base 1. A distance of 12 bases separates the germline ends of V and J, which lose 0 bases and 7 bases respectively. The donors were healthy, HIV-negative adults who had no recently reported acute infections or vaccinations. Every donor was a Caucasian adult residing in Nashville, Tennessee, USA. CD4+ T cells were enriched through magnetic negative selection, after which naive cells were positively selected on CD45RA and the remaining negative fraction served as the memory subset. Blood was collected by leukapheresis, and PBMCs were isolated by Ficoll-Histopaque density gradient centrifugation and then cryopreserved in liquid nitrogen vapor phase. Purity and quantity of every magnetically sorted T cell population were checked by analytical flow cytometry. From each sorted fraction, genomic DNA was isolated and quantified by UV absorbance on a Nanodrop 2000c.

The source of this sequence is a woman aged 25 to 39 in good health. Input material: memory CD4+ T cells sorted from blood. Per the publication, the cell subset or site label means: CD45RA-negative fraction. The chain is made from TRBV4-2 and TRBJ2-2; the D gene is unclear. The sequenced DNA is TGTGCCAGCAGCCAAGATCCACAGTTAGGCGGGGAGCTGTTTTTT. The resulting protein is CASSQDPQLGGELFF.